These 2 T cell receptor beta chains were sequenced from one sample in a study of shared clonotypes between healthy human individuals. The protocol was immunoSEQ multiplex PCR, while the TCRdb copy is restricted to in-frame clones and leaves out a portion. This sample has 450,000 to 550,000 clones; more than 65% occur once, and the top ten carry 13%. Sequencing was carried out using PBMCs. These receptors originate from a woman aged 40 to 49 in good health. Some clones in this sample may be carry-over from other donors' samples.

Turning to this clone: Mismatch with germline at one junction end may stem from a read error. The chain uses TRBV29-1 and TRBJ2-1; D is unresolved. CDR3 size: 13 residues. Germline V gives CDR1 SQVTM, CDR2 ANQGSEA. CDR3 DNA sequence: TGCAGCGTGGAAGAGGAGTCGTACAATGAGCAGTTCTTC. It specifies CSVEEESYNEQFF.

The chain employs TRBV6-1 and TRBJ2-2; TRBD1 might be the D (6 bases). The CDR3 covers 17 residues. V lost 3 bases, J lost 3 bases, and 17 bases lay in between. Germline values: CDR1 MNHNS, CDR2 SASEGT. CDR3 sequence (DNA): TGTGCCAGCAGTGAGGGGTGGGTACAGGGCGACACCGGGGAGCTGTTTTTT. It yields the protein CASSEGWVQGDTGELFF.